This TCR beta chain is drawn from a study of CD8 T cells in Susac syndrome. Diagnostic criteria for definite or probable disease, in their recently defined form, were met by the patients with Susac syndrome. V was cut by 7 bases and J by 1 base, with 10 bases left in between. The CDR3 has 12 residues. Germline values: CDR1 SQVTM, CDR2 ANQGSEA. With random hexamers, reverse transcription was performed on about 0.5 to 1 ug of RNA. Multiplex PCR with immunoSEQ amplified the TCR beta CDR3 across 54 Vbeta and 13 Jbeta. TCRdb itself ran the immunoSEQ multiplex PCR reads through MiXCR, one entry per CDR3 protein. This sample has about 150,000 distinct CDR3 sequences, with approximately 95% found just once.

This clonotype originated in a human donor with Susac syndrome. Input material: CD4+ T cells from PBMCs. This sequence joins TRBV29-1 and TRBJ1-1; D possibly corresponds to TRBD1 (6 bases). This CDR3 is CSADRTNTEAFF. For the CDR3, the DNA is TGCAGCGCCGACAGGACGAACACTGAAGCTTTCTTT.